One and the same sample provided the 5 T cell receptor beta chains below, sequenced in a study of T-cell reconstitution after alpha-beta-depleted transplantation in children. TCRbeta library construction was performed incorporating unique molecular identifiers. TCRdb recomputed calls from the PCR reads with MiXCR, one row per CDR3 protein. Among 200,000 to 250,000 distinct CDR3 sequences listed, roughly a tenth were seen once. Sample: PBMCs from the stem cell graft donor, taken from the stem cell graft. Source of these receptors: a human donor who donated a stem cell graft to a child with acute lymphoblastic leukemia.

This clonotype showed up just a few times. V and J are TRBV7-8 and TRBJ2-7; 7 bases are shared with TRBD1. Germline trimming cut 0 bases from V and 10 bases from J; bases unmatched to any gene: 6. This CDR3 is 13 amino acids long. Germline V gene lookup returns CDR1 SGHVS and CDR2 FQNEAQ. CDR3 bases: TGTGCCAGCAGCTTAGCTCGGGACAGTTCCCAGTACTTC. Residues: CASSLARDSSQYF.

The table lists this clonotype with many counts. This chain links TRBV5-1 with TRBJ2-5; D uncertain. The V gene's germline CDR1 is SGHRS and CDR2 YFSETQ. Trimming stripped 0 bases from V and 3 bases from J, with 3 bases between. The CDR3 sequence is 12 residues long. The CDR3 coding sequence is TGCGCCAGCAGCTTGGGGAAAGAGACCCAGTACTTC. Its protein is CASSLGKETQYF.

At least ten counts were recorded for this clonotype. The chain links TRBV7-9 to TRBJ2-2, with TRBD1 identical over 8 bases. The CDR3 covers 14 residues. Germline V gene sequence: CDR1 SEHNR, CDR2 FQNEAQ (reference sequence). The V segment lost 5 bases and the J segment 7 bases; nucleotides outside the gene matches: 6. CDR3 DNA: TGTGCCAGCAGCCGCCGGACAGGGAACGGGGAGCTGTTTTTT. As protein: CASSRRTGNGELFF.

This clonotype was found a few times. The chain recombines TRBV20-1 with TRBJ1-1; 8 bases map to TRBD1. V was clipped by 6 bases and J by 7 bases; unmatched bases: 10. In germline, CDR1 is DFQATT, CDR2 SNEGSKA (reference sequence). This CDR3 contains 13 residues. The CDR3 loop reads CSAHSGTGYEAFF. The DNA of the CDR3 is TGCAGTGCCCACTCAGGGACAGGTTATGAAGCTTTCTTT.

The chain employs TRBV24-1 and TRBJ2-7, with D possibly TRBD1 on 6 matching bases. Trimming left V 3 bases short and J 0 bases short, with 11 bases between. Germline V lookup: CDR1 KGHDR, CDR2 SFDVKD. CDR3 length: 15 amino acids. DNA of the CDR3: TGTGCCACCAGTGATGCCGGGACAAACTCCTACGAGCAGTACTTC. Encoded protein: CATSDAGTNSYEQYF.